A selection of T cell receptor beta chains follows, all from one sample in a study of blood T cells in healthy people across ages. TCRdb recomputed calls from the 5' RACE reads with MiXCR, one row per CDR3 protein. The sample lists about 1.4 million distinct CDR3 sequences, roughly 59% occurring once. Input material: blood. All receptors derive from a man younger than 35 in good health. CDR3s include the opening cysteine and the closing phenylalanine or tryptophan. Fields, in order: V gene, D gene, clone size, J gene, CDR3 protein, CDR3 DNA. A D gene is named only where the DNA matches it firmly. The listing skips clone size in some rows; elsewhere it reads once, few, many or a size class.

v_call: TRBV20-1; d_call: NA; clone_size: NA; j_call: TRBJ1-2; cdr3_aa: CSARENSGYTF; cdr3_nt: TGCAGTGCTAGAGAGAATTCTGGCTACACCTTC
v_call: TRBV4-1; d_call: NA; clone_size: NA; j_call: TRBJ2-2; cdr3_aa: CASSQSVGFPTGELFF; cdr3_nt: TGCGCCAGCAGCCAATCGGTAGGCTTTCCGACCGGGGAGCTGTTTTTT
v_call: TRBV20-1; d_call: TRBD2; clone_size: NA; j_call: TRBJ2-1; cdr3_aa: CSAAQRAGVVDEQFF; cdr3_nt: TGCAGTGCTGCTCAACGAGCGGGAGTCGTCGATGAGCAGTTCTTC
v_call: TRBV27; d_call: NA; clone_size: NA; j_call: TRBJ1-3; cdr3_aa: CASSKDGNTIYF; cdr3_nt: TGTGCCAGCAGCAAAGATGGAAACACCATATATTTT
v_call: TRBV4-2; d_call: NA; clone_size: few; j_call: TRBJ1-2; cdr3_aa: CASSQDLTSHGYTF; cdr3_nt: TGTGCCAGCAGCCAAGACTTAACATCCCATGGCTACACCTTC
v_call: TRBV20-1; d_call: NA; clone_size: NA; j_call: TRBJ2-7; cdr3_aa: CSPKGVGESSYEQYF; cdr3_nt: TGCAGTCCAAAGGGGGTGGGGGAAAGCTCCTACGAGCAGTACTTC
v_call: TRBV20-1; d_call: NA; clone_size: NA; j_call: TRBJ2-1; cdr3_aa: CSATLGGSSYKEQFF; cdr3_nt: TGCAGTGCTACGTTGGGGGGAAGCTCCTACAAGGAGCAGTTCTTC
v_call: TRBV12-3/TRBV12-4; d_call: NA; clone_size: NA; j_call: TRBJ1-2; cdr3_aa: CASTPSAVHGYTF; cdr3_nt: TGTGCCAGCACCCCTTCGGCGGTACATGGCTACACCTTC
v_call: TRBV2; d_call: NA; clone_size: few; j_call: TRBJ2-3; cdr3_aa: CASRAASQYF; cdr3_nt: TGTGCCAGCCGAGCTGCGTCGCAGTATTTT
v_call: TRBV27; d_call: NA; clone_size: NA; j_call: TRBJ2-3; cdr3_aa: CASSLGGPLWGDTQYF; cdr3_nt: TGTGCCAGCAGTTTAGGGGGACCCCTCTGGGGGGATACGCAGTATTTT
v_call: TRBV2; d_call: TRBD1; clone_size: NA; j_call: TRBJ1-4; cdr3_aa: CASSYGTVNEKLFF; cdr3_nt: TGTGCCAGCAGTTACGGGACAGTTAATGAAAAACTGTTTTTT
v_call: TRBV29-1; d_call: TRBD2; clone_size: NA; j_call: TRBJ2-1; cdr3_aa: CSVDLLAESYNEQFF; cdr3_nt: TGCAGCGTCGACCTTCTAGCGGAGTCCTACAATGAGCAGTTCTTC
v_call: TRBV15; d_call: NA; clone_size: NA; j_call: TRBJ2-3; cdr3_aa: CASGDSMTLDTQYF; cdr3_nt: TGTGCCAGCGGGGACTCCATGACATTGGATACGCAGTATTTT
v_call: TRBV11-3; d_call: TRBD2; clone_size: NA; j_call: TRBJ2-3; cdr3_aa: CASSLGPGGSADTQYF; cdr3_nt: TGTGCCAGCAGCTTAGGCCCCGGGGGGTCCGCAGATACGCAGTATTTT
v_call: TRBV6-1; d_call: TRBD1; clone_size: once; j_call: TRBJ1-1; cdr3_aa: CASSEPGQGVEAFF; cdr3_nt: TGTGCCAGCAGTGAACCCGGACAGGGGGTGGAGGCTTTCTTT
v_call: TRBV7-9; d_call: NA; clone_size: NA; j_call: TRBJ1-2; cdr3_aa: CASSQAREGYTF; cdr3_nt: TGTGCCAGCAGCCAGGCCCGAGAGGGCTACACCTTC
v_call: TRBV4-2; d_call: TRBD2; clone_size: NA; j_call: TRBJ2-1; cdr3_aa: CASSSLRGVYNEQFF; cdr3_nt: TGTGCCAGCAGCTCCCTCCGGGGGGTCTACAATGAGCAGTTCTTC
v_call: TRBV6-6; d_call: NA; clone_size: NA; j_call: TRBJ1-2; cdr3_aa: CASSHGDGYTF; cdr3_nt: TGTGCCAGCAGTCATGGGGATGGCTACACCTTC
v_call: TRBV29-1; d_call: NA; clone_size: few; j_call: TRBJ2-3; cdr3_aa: CSIPSGDETDTQYF; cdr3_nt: TGCAGCATACCGAGCGGAGATGAAACAGATACGCAGTATTTT
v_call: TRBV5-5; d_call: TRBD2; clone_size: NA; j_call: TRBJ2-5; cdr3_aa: CASSIGTSGGEETQYF; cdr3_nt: TGTGCCAGCAGCATCGGGACTAGCGGGGGGGAAGAGACCCAGTACTTC
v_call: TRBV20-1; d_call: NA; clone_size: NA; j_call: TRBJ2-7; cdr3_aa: CSARASGLLGSYEQYF; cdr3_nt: TGCAGTGCCAGAGCATCGGGACTTCTTGGATCCTACGAGCAGTACTTC
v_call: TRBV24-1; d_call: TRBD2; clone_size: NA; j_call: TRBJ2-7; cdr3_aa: CATSDIAGDYNEQYF; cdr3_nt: TGTGCCACCAGTGATATAGCGGGAGACTACAATGAGCAGTACTTC
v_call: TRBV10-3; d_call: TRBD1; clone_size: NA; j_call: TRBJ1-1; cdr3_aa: CAISRQGGCEAFF; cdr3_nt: TGTGCCATCAGCCGACAGGGTGGGTGTGAAGCTTTCTTT
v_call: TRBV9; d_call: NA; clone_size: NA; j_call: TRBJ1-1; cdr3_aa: CAGSARTNLFGTEAFF; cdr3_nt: TGTGCCGGCAGCGCTCGGACAAACCTTTTTGGCACTGAAGCTTTCTTT
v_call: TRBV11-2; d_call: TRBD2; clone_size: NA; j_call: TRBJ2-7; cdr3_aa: CASSLGGGTSNYEQYF; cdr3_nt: TGTGCCAGCAGCTTAGGGGGTGGGACTAGCAACTACGAGCAGTACTTC
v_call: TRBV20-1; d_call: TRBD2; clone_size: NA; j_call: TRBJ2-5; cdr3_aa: CSARDRETSDWETQYF; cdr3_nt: TGCAGTGCTAGAGACCGGGAGACTAGCGATTGGGAGACCCAGTACTTC
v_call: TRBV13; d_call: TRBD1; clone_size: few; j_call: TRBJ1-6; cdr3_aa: CASSSLGQGVSPLHF; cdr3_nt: TGTGCCAGCAGCTCCCTAGGGCAGGGGGTTTCACCCCTCCACTTT
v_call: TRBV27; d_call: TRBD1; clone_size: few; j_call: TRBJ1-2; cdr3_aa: CASSPYRDRVGGYTF; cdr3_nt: TGTGCCAGCAGTCCGTACCGGGACAGGGTTGGCGGCTACACCTTC
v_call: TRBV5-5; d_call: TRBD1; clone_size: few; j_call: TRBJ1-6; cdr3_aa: CASSLFDRGSPLHF; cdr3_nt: TGTGCCAGCAGCTTGTTCGACAGGGGCTCACCCCTCCACTTT
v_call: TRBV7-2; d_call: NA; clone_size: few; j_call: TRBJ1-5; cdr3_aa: CASSWQGHTYQPQHF; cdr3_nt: TGTGCCAGCAGCTGGCAGGGGCACACTTATCAGCCCCAGCATTTT
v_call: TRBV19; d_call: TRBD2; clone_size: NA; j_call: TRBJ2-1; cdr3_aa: CASSTFLAGAYNGQFF; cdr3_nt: TGTGCCAGTAGTACCTTCTTAGCGGGGGCATACAATGGGCAGTTCTTC
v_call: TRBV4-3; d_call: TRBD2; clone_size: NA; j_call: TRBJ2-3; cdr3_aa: CASSQDPRTSDITSTDTQYF; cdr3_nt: TGCGCCAGCAGCCAAGACCCCCGGACTAGCGATATTACTAGCACAGATACGCAGTATTTT
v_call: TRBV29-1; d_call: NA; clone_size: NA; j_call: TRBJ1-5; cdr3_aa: CSAYYWPQHF; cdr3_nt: TGCAGCGCCTATTACTGGCCCCAGCATTTT
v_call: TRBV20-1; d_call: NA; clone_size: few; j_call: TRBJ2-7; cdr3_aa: CSASAGIGSYEQYF; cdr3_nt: TGCAGTGCTTCGGCGGGAATCGGATCCTACGAGCAGTACTTC
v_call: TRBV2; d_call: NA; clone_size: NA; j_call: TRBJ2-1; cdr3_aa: CAVLSPDLSSYNEQFF; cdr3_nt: TGTGCCGTACTGAGCCCAGATCTGAGCTCCTACAATGAGCAGTTCTTC
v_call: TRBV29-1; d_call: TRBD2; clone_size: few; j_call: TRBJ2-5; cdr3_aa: CSVERSGRVWETQYF; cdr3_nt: TGCAGCGTTGAACGGAGCGGGAGAGTTTGGGAGACCCAGTACTTC
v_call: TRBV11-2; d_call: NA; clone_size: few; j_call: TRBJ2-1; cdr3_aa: CASSLGADEQFF; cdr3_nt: TGTGCCAGCAGCTTAGGCGCTGATGAGCAGTTCTTC
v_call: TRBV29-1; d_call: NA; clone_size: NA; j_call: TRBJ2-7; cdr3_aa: CSVEDMAGVDEQYF; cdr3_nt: TGCAGCGTTGAAGATATGGCAGGGGTGGACGAGCAGTACTTC
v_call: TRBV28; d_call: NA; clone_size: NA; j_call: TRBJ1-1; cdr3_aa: CATYMNTEAFF; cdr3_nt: TGTGCCACCTACATGAACACTGAAGCTTTCTTT